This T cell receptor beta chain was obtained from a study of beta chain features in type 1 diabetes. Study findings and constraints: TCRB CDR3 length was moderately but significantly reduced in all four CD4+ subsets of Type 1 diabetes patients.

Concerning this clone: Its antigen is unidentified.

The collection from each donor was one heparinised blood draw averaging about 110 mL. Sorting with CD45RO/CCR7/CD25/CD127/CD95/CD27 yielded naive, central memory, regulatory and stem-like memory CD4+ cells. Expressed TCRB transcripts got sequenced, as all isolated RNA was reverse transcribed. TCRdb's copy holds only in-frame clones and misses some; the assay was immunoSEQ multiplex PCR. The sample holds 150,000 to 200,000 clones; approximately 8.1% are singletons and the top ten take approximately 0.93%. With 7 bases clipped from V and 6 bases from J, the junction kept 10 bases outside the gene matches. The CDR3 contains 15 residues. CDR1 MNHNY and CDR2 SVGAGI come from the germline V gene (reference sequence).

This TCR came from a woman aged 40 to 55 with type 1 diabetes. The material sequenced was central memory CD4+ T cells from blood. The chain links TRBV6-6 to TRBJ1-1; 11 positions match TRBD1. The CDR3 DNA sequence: TGTGCCAGCACCCCCCCGGGGGGACAGGGGGCTGAAGCTTTCTTT. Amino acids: CASTPPGGQGAEAFF.